One and the same sample provided the 32 T cell receptor beta chains below, sequenced in a study of Graves' ophthalmopathy and Graves' hyperthyroidism. The authors amplified TCR beta CDR3 regions, and they did so from RNA transcripts for repertoire sequencing. HTBI primers primed a first-round RT-PCR, and a second-round multiplex PCR followed. TCRdb processed the multiplex PCR reads anew with MiXCR; each CDR3 protein has one entry. Among approximately 640,000 distinct CDR3 sequences listed, 35% to 45% were seen once. The sequenced sample was peripheral blood. Every receptor here comes from an adult man with Graves' ophthalmopathy.

This clonotype has a count of ten or more. The chain links TRBV19 to TRBJ2-2; D call uncertain. V was trimmed by 5 bases and J by 9 bases, leaving 13 bases between them. CDR3 length equals 13 residues. The V gene's germline CDR1 is LNHDA and CDR2 SQIVND (reference sequence). CDR3 DNA: TGTGCCAGTAGTCCACCCGAGCTTTGGGAGCTGTTTTTT. This codes for CASSPPELWELFF.

The rearrangement links TRBV4-3 to TRBJ2-5; D remains unclear. Trimming took off 0 bases at V and 5 bases at J, with 16 bases between the two ends. Germline-derived CDR1 and CDR2 are LGHNA and YSLEER. There are 16 residues in the CDR3. CDR3 DNA sequence: TGCGCCAGCAGCCAAGATCGACATCCAGCCTGGGAGACCCAGTACTTC. The encoded protein is CASSQDRHPAWETQYF.

This clonotype turned up a few times. V is TRBV19 and J is TRBJ2-7, with D perhaps given as TRBD1 or TRBD2 (5 bases each). The ends were cut back, 7 bases at V and 2 bases at J, with 15 bases in the middle. Germline V gives CDR1 LNHDA, CDR2 SQIVND (reference sequence). The CDR3 loop spans 14 amino acids. CDR3 sequence reads: CASTPGTSTYEQYF. The DNA for the CDR3 is TGTGCCAGTACTCCGGGGACCTCGACCTACGAGCAGTACTTC.

V gene TRBV12-3 or TRBV12-4 combines with J gene TRBJ1-4, with D possibly being TRBD1 (6 bases). V was trimmed by 5 bases and J by 3 bases, leaving 10 bases between them. The CDR3 length is 14 residues. The CDR3 nucleotides are TGTGCCAGCAGTCTACAGGGACCTAATGAAAAACTGTTTTTT. This sequence encodes CASSLQGPNEKLFF.

This clonotype was recorded at least ten times. The V call is TRBV2, the J call TRBJ1-4, with 7 bases fitting TRBD1. This CDR3 is 14 amino acids long. Germline CDR1 reads SNHLY; CDR2 reads FYNNEI. Losses at the gene ends were 5 bases for V and 8 bases for J; bases not matched to a gene: 8. The CDR3 bases are TGTGCCAGCAGTCCGACAGGGATCCGGGAAAAACTGTTTTTT. Amino acids: CASSPTGIREKLFF.

This clonotype was detected ten times or more. The CDR3 here is CSAGVYGYTF. DNA for the CDR3: TGCAGTGCTGGAGTATATGGCTACACCTTC. The chain has TRBV20-1 and TRBJ1-2, with D unclear. V was trimmed by 5 bases and J by 5 bases, leaving 6 bases between them. Germline V gives CDR1 DFQATT, CDR2 SNEGSKA (reference sequence). This CDR3 is 10 amino acids long.

This clonotype was seen many times. V usage is TRBV10-3 and J usage is TRBJ1-2; D not certain. Germline V gives CDR1 ENHRY, CDR2 SYGVKD. V dropped 6 bases and J dropped 1 base, with 12 bases sitting between them. This CDR3 spans 14 amino acids. The CDR3 DNA reads as TGTGCCATCAGCCAAGGGTCGGTTAACTATGGCTACACCTTC. It specifies CAISQGSVNYGYTF.

This clonotype was picked up many times. The V call is TRBV20-1, the J call TRBJ2-7; 8 bases align to TRBD1. The junction had 6 bases not matched to a gene; V was cut back by 4 bases and J by 4 bases. CDR3 length equals 13 residues. Germline V gene lookup returns CDR1 DFQATT and CDR2 SNEGSKA (reference sequence). The CDR3 coding sequence is TGCAGTGCTACGACAGGGGTTGGTTACGAGCAGTACTTC. Its translation: CSATTGVGYEQYF.

The V call is TRBV2, the J call TRBJ1-2, with D tentatively TRBD1 (5 bases). V lost 4 bases and J lost 8, with 11 bases in between. CDR1 SNHLY and CDR2 FYNNEI come from the germline V gene. This CDR3 has 12 amino acids. For the CDR3, the DNA is TGTGCCAGCAGTGCTGGGCAGGGCGGCTACACCTTC. Its protein is CASSAGQGGYTF.

As for this clonotype: Since a much larger clone is just one base distant, this may be a read error. The CDR3 loop is CASSLGVMGNLQETQYF. CDR3 DNA sequence: TGTGCCAGCAGCTTAGGTGTGATGGGGAACCTCCAAGAGACCCAGTACTTC. The chain uses TRBV7-2 and TRBJ2-5; no firm D call. The V and J ends lost 1 base and 1 base respectively, with 16 bases between them. The germline V gene encodes CDR1 SGHTA and CDR2 FQGNSA. CDR3 length: 17 amino acids.

On this clonotype itself: One junction end disagrees with the germline gene, perhaps due to a read error. This chain connects TRBV7-9 to TRBJ2-2; 13 positions match TRBD2. The V gene's germline CDR1 is SEHNR and CDR2 FQNEAQ (reference sequence). This CDR3 spans 18 amino acids. CDR3 nucleotides: TGCGCCAACAGCCAAGAACTAGCGGGGGGGCCCAACACCGGGGAGCTGTTTTTT. Translated: CANSQELAGGPNTGELFF.

The chain is built from TRBV10-3 and TRBJ1-5; unclear D gene. V shed 10 bases and J shed 2 bases, with 6 bases lying between them. The CDR3 is made up of 11 amino acids. Germline V lookup: CDR1 ENHRY, CDR2 SYGVKD. Here the CDR3 DNA reads TGTGCCAGGGTGGGCAATCAGCCCCAGCATTTT. Translating gives CARVGNQPQHF.

This clonotype came up many times. The V and J genes are TRBV12-3 or TRBV12-4 and TRBJ2-7, with D perhaps being TRBD1 or TRBD2 (5 bases each). Trimming shortened V by 9 bases and J by 7 bases, and 22 bases separated the two germline ends. The CDR3 contains 14 residues. The CDR3 sequence: CASQTAGYWGEQYF. The CDR3 coding sequence is TGTGCCAGTCAAACGGCAGGGTATTGGGGGGAGCAGTACTTC.

This clonotype was seen a handful of times. Compared with germline, one end of the junction differs, possibly owing to a read error. The chain joins TRBV9 to TRBJ2-1; a possible D gene is TRBD2 (6 bases). Germline V gives CDR1 SGDLS, CDR2 YYNGEE. There are 16 residues in the CDR3. Here the CDR3 reads CASSLEGSGAYNEQFF. Written as DNA, the CDR3 is TGCGCCAGCAGCTTGGAGGGGTCCGGGGCCTACAATGAGCAGTTCTTC. Combining the CDR3 with reference TRBV9 and TRBJ2-1 gives the whole variable domain DSGVTQTPKHLITATGQRVTLRCSPRSGDLSVYWYQQSLDQGLQFLIQYYNGEERAKGNILERFSAQQFPDLHSELNLSSLELGDSALYFCASSLEGSGAYNEQFFGPGTRLTVL.

Turning to this clonotype: The junction differs from germline at one of its ends, possibly a read error. The chain recombines TRBV10-3 with TRBJ2-7, with D tentatively TRBD1 (7 bases). The CDR3 spans 15 residues. Germline assignment: CDR1 ENHRY and CDR2 SYGVKD. The CDR3 DNA is TGTGCCAGCAGTCCCGGGCGGGACAGAGACTACGAGCAGTACTTC. Translating gives CASSPGRDRDYEQYF.

About this clonotype itself: One junction end disagrees with the germline gene, perhaps due to a read error. The chain uses TRBV10-3 and TRBJ2-7; D possibly uses TRBD1 or TRBD2 (5 bases each). Germline CDR1 is ENHRY and CDR2 is SYGVKD. The CDR3 has 17 residues. CDR3: CASSYSAIRDPGYEQYF. The CDR3 DNA follows: TGTGCCAGCAGTTACTCGGCTATCCGGGACCCGGGCTACGAGCAGTACTTC.

Worth noting for this clonotype: A much larger clone lies one base from this, so it may be a read error. The chain links TRBV12-3 or TRBV12-4 to TRBJ2-6; tentative D call: TRBD1 (5 bases). This CDR3 has 15 residues. The CDR3 DNA follows: TGTGCCAGCCGCCTCCGTGGCTCTGGGGCCAACGTCCTGTCTTTC. It is translated as CASRLRGSGANVLSF.

This clonotype was counted at least ten times. The chain employs TRBV3-1 and TRBJ1-1, with 7 positions matching TRBD1. Trimming took 1 base from V and 4 from J; bases not matched to a gene: 0. This CDR3 has 13 residues. Germline CDR1 LGHDT, CDR2 YNNKEL (reference sequence). The DNA for the CDR3 is TGTGCCAGCAGCCAAGCAGGGGGCACTGAAGCTTTCTTT. Encoded protein: CASSQAGGTEAFF.

In its sample, this clonotype was seen many times. The gene calls are TRBV5-1 and TRBJ1-6; TRBD1 matches at 9 bases. Germline loops: CDR1 SGHRS, CDR2 YFSETQ. This CDR3 contains 17 residues. V trimming: 0 bases; J trimming: 10 bases; junction bases outside the gene matches: 11. CDR3 in DNA: TGCGCCAGCAGCTTGGCCCCGGGACAGGGATTTGGGTCACCCCTCCACTTT. Protein product: CASSLAPGQGFGSPLHF.

J is TRBJ1-1 and V is TRBV6-6; weak D call: TRBD1 (5 bases). The CDR3 sequence is 14 residues long. Germline V gene sequence: CDR1 MNHNY, CDR2 SVGAGI (reference sequence). V gave up 7 bases and J gave up 5 bases, with 17 bases separating them. The chain's CDR3 is CASIMPGGGTEAFF. CDR3 nucleotide sequence: TGTGCCAGCATTATGCCTGGTGGGGGAACTGAAGCTTTCTTT.

The chain links TRBV7-9 to TRBJ2-5, with D possibly TRBD2 on 5 matching bases. Germline values: CDR1 SEHNR, CDR2 FQNEAQ (reference sequence). Trimming shortened V by 0 bases and J by 9 bases, and 14 bases separated the two germline ends. The CDR3 length is 14 residues. CDR3 loop: CASSLALGQEAQYF. For the CDR3, the DNA is TGTGCCAGCAGCTTAGCTCTCGGCCAGGAGGCCCAGTACTTC.

Many counts were recorded for this clonotype. The V call is TRBV29-1, the J call TRBJ2-7, with 11 bases lining up with TRBD2. Trimming removed 6 bases from V and 0 bases from J; junction bases left unmatched: 4. This CDR3 contains 14 residues. Per germline, CDR1 SQVTM and CDR2 ANQGSEA. This CDR3 reads CSVFLAGGSYEQYF. The CDR3 region has the DNA TGCAGCGTGTTCCTAGCGGGGGGCTCCTACGAGCAGTACTTC.

This clonotype has ten or more counts. The chain is built from TRBV10-3 and TRBJ1-1; D might be TRBD1 (6 bases). The CDR3 has 13 amino acids. CDR1 and CDR2 from the germline V gene are ENHRY and SYGVKD. V was cut by 5 bases and J by 3 bases, with 10 bases left in between. The CDR3: CAISLRGDTEAFF. DNA for the CDR3: TGTGCCATCAGTTTAAGGGGGGACACTGAAGCTTTCTTT.

The V gene is TRBV20-1, the J gene TRBJ1-4, with 8 bases matching TRBD1. Germline values: CDR1 DFQATT, CDR2 SNEGSKA (reference sequence). The J segment lost 7 bases and the V segment lost 6 bases, leaving 7 bases of the junction unmatched. The CDR3 totals 13 residues. The CDR3 nucleotides are TGCAGTGCAGACGACAGGGGTGGTGAAAAACTGTTTTTT. As protein: CSADDRGGEKLFF.

At least ten counts were recorded for this clonotype. This chain links TRBV10-3 with TRBJ2-5; 9 positions match TRBD1. The CDR3 contains 13 residues. V shed 8 bases, J shed 3 bases, and the junction held 4 bases outside the gene matches. The germline V gene has CDR1 ENHRY and CDR2 SYGVKD. The DNA for the CDR3 is TGTGCCATCGCACAGGGGGCGGAAGAGACCCAGTACTTC. This codes for CAIAQGAEETQYF.

The genes are TRBV29-1 and TRBJ1-2; D might be TRBD1 (6 bases). Trimming cost V 4 bases and J 5 bases, with 14 bases left between them. The length of the CDR3 is 13 residues. Germline V gene lookup returns CDR1 SQVTM and CDR2 ANQGSEA. CDR3 residues: CSVGGRTGYGYTF. As DNA, the CDR3 is TGCAGCGTTGGGGGGCGTACAGGGTATGGCTACACCTTC.

The J gene is TRBJ2-3, the V gene TRBV24-1; TRBD1 matches at 10 bases. This CDR3 region has 18 residues. Germline V gene lookup returns CDR1 KGHDR and CDR2 SFDVKD. After removal of 2 bases from V and 5 bases from J, the junction contained 12 bases not matched to a gene. This chain's CDR3 is CATSDSPSDRGRRDTQYF. CDR3 sequence (DNA): TGTGCCACCAGTGATTCTCCCTCAGACAGGGGGCGCCGAGATACGCAGTATTTT.

This chain links TRBV29-1 with TRBJ1-1; D gene unclear. Per the germline V gene, CDR1 is SQVTM and CDR2 is ANQGSEA. Trimming shortened V by 1 base and J by 5 bases, and 8 bases separated the two germline ends. The CDR3 has 12 amino acids. The DNA for the CDR3 is TGCAGCGTTGAAGGGAGCGGGACTGAAGCTTTCTTT. It codes for CSVEGSGTEAFF.

The chain employs TRBV7-8 and TRBJ2-5; a weak D match, TRBD2 (5 bases). The CDR3 runs to 16 residues. V was clipped by 3 bases and J by 5 bases, with 19 bases between them. Germline V gene sequence: CDR1 SGHVS, CDR2 FQNEAQ. The CDR3 protein is CASSFGLRPREETQYF. The DNA of the CDR3 is TGTGCCAGCAGCTTTGGACTGCGACCCAGAGAGGAGACCCAGTACTTC.

Remarks on this clonotype: Being one base from a much bigger clone, this may be a read error. The V and J genes are TRBV9 and TRBJ2-7; D is unclear. Germline assignment: CDR1 SGDLS and CDR2 YYNGEE. The CDR3 loop spans 14 amino acids. The CDR3 region has the DNA TGTGCCAGCAGCGTAGGTGACTTTTCCTACGGGCAGTACTTC. Residues: CASSVGDFSYGQYF.

The rearrangement links TRBV12-5 to TRBJ2-5; 9 bases are a match to TRBD1. V lost 5 bases to trimming and J lost 0 bases; unmatched junction nucleotides: 4. CDR3 size: 15 residues. Per germline, CDR1 LGHNT and CDR2 FRNRAP. The CDR3 nucleotides are TGTGCTAGTGGTCCTGGACAGGGGTACCAAGAGACCCAGTACTTC. Protein: CASGPGQGYQETQYF. Drawing the rest from reference TRBV12-5 and TRBJ2-5, the complete variable domain is DARVTQTPRHKVTEMGQEVTMRCQPILGHNTVFWYRQTMMQGLELLAYFRNRAPLDDSGMPKDRFSAEMPDATLATLKIQPSEPRDSAVYFCASGPGQGYQETQYFGPGTRLLVL.

In this sample, this clonotype turned up a few times. The V gene is TRBV2, the J gene TRBJ1-1, with D perhaps TRBD1 (6 bases). The V gene lost 10 bases and the J gene lost 6 bases, with 21 bases spanning the gap. CDR3 size: 14 residues. Germline V gene lookup returns CDR1 SNHLY and CDR2 FYNNEI. CDR3 in DNA: TGTGCCACCCAAAAGGGGGGGGCACTCGCTGAAGCTTTCTTT. Translated: CATQKGGALAEAFF.